The clone carrying this TCR beta chain was counted between two and nine times. No antigen is known for it. Between the trimmed V and J ends, which lost 3 bases and 10 bases, there was a span of 12 bases. This CDR3 spans 12 amino acids. The germline CDR1 and CDR2 sequences are LNHDA and SQIVND (reference sequence). This record belongs to a study of blood T cells in healthy people across ages. General study points: Long-lived and aged donors differed, with more naive CD4+ cells and higher diversity in the long-lived. As naive T cell percentage varied, TCR beta diversity correlated strongly with it.

Combining a sample-barcoded 5' primer with a J-beta primer mix, a second PCR ran for roughly 7 to 11 cycles. Samples each returned at least 2.5 million CDR3-containing paired-end reads. TCRdb re-analysed the 5' RACE reads in MiXCR, keeping a single row per CDR3 protein. This sample yields around 620,000 distinct CDR3 sequences, of which 25% to 30% are seen a single time; approximately 17% belongs to the top ten. This receptor was identified in an older woman in good health. Sequencing was performed on blood. V and J are TRBV19 and TRBJ1-1, with D hard to call. The CDR3 region is CASSMADTRAFF. CDR3 coding DNA: TGTGCCAGTAGTATGGCGGATACGAGAGCTTTCTTT.